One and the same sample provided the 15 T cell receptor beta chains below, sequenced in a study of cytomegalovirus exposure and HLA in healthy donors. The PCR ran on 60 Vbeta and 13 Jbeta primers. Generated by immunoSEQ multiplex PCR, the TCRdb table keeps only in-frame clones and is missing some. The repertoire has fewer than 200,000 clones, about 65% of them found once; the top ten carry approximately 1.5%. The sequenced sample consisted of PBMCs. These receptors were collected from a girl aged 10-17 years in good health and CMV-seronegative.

The CDR3 DNA sequence: TGCAGCGTCCTGACAGGGTCCTACGAGCAGTACTTC. It codes for CSVLTGSYEQYF. The chain carries TRBV29-1 and TRBJ2-7, with 7 nucleotides matching TRBD1. Losses at the gene ends were 6 bases for V and 1 base for J; bases not matched to a gene: 3. This CDR3 is 12 amino acids long. Germline-derived CDR1 and CDR2 are SQVTM and ANQGSEA.

CDR3 loop: CASSTGSGVGDTQYF. In nucleotides, the CDR3 is TGTGCCAGTAGTACGGGTAGCGGGGTCGGGGATACGCAGTATTTT. This sequence joins TRBV19 and TRBJ2-3; 8 bases are shared with TRBD2. Germline CDR1 LNHDA, CDR2 SQIVND (reference sequence). The CDR3 spans 15 residues. V dropped 4 bases and J dropped 6; count of bases not matched to a gene: 9.

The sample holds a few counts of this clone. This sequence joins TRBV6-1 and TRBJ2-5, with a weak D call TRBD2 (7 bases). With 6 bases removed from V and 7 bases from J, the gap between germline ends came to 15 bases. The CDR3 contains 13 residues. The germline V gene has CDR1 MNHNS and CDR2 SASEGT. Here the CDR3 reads CASRPGGGGTQYF. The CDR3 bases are TGTGCCAGCAGGCCGGGGGGAGGGGGGACCCAGTACTTC.

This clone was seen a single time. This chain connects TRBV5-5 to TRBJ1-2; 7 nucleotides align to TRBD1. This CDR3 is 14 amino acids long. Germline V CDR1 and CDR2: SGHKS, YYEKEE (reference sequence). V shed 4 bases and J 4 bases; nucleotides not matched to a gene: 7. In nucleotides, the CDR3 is TGTGCCAGCAGCCCAAGACAGGGAGGCTATGGCTACACCTTC. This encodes CASSPRQGGYGYTF.

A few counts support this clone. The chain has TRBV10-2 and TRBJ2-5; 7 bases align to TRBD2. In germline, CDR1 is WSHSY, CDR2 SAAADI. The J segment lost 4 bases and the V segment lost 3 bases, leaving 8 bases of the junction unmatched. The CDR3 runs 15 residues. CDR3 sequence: CASSDLQRGGETQYF. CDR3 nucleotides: TGCGCCAGCAGTGACCTTCAGCGGGGAGGAGAGACCCAGTACTTC.

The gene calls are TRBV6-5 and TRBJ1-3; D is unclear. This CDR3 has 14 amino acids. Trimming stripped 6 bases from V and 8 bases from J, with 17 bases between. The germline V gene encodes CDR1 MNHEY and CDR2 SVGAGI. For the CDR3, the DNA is TGTGCCAGCAGCCCGGGGTCAGGTCGGGACACCATATATTTT. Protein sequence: CASSPGSGRDTIYF.

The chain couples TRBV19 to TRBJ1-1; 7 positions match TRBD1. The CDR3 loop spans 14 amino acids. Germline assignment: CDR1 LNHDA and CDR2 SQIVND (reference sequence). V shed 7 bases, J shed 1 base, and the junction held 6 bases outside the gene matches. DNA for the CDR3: TGTGCCAGTACCGAGACAGGGAGGAACACTGAAGCTTTCTTT. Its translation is CASTETGRNTEAFF. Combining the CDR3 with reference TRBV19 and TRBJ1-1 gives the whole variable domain DGGITQSPKYLFRKEGQNVTLSCEQNLNHDAMYWYRQDPGQGLRLIYYSQIVNDFQKGDIAEGYSVSREKKESFPLTVTSAQKNPTAFYLCASTETGRNTEAFFGQGTRLTVV.

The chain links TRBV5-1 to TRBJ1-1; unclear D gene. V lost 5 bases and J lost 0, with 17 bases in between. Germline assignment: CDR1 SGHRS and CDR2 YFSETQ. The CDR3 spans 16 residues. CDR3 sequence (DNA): TGCGCCAGCAGTCAGCGCGAGACCCTCATGAACACTGAAGCTTTCTTT. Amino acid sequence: CASSQRETLMNTEAFF.

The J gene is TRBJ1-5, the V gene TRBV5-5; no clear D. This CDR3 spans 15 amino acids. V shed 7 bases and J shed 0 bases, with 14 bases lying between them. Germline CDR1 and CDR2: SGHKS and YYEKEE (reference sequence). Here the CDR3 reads CASWVGEYSNQPQHF. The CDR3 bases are TGTGCCAGCTGGGTGGGAGAATATAGCAATCAGCCCCAGCATTTT.

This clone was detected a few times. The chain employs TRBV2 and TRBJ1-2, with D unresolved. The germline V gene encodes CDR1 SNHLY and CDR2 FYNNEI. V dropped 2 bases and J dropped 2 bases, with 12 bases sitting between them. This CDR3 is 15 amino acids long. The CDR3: CASSELGLTNYGYTF. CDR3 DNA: TGTGCCAGCAGTGAATTAGGACTTACAAACTATGGCTACACCTTC.

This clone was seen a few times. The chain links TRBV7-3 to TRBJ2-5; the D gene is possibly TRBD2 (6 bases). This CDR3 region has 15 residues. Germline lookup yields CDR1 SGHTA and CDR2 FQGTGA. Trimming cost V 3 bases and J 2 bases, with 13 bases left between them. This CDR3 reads CASSLWGGEQETQYF. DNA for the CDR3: TGTGCCAGCAGCTTGTGGGGCGGGGAACAAGAGACCCAGTACTTC.

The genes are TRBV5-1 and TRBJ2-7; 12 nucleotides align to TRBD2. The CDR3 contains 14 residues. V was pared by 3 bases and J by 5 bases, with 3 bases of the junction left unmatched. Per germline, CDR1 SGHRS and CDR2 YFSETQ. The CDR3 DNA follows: TGCGCCAGCAGCTCTTGGACTAGCGGGGACGAGCAGTACTTC. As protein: CASSSWTSGDEQYF.

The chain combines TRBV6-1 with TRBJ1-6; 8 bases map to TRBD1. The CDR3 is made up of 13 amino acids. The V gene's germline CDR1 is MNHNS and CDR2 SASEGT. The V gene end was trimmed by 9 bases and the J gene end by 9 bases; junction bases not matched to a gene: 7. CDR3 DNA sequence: TGTGCCAGTATGACAGGGGATCTTTCACCCCTCCACTTT. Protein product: CASMTGDLSPLHF.

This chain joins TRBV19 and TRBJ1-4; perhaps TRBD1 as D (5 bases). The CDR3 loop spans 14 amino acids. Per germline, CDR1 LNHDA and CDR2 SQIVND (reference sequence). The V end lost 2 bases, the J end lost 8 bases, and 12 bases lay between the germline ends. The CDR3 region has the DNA TGTGCCAGTAGTATAACAAGGGGTTTGGAAAAACTGTTTTTT. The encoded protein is CASSITRGLEKLFF. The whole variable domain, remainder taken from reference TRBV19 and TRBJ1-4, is DGGITQSPKYLFRKEGQNVTLSCEQNLNHDAMYWYRQDPGQGLRLIYYSQIVNDFQKGDIAEGYSVSREKKESFPLTVTSAQKNPTAFYLCASSITRGLEKLFFGSGTQLSVL.

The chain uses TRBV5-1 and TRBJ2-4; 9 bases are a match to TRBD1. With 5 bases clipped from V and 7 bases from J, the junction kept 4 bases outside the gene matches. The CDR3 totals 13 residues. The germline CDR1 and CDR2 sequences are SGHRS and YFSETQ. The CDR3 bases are TGCGCCAGCAGTACGGGACAGGGTAACATTCAGTACTTC. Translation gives CASSTGQGNIQYF.